This TCR beta chain was recorded in a study of cytotoxic CD8 clonotypes in ibrutinib-treated CLL. Study information: The patient breakdown showed fewer than twelve relapsed/refractory and under 16 treatment-naive cases, with fewer than 18 IGHV unmutated. After a median around eleven months on treatment (6 to 36), response samples were drawn.

Generated by immunoSEQ multiplex PCR, the TCRdb table keeps only in-frame clones and is missing some. The sample lists 40,000 or so clones, 45% to 50% seen once, with over 15% in the top ten. Libraries of TCR beta were made from approximately 1.9 micrograms of genomic DNA that came from cryopreserved PBMCs. This TCR was recovered from a human donor with chronic lymphocytic leukemia. This specimen consisted of PBMCs, obtained before ibrutinib treatment.

CDR3 nucleotides: TGTGCCAGCAGTGAGACGGGGGTAAACACCGGGGAGCTGTTTTTT. Amino acids: CASSETGVNTGELFF. The J gene is TRBJ2-2, the V gene TRBV2, with D perhaps TRBD2 (6 bases). Trimming left V 3 bases short and J 2 bases short, with 10 bases between. The CDR3 contains 15 residues. The germline V gene has CDR1 SNHLY and CDR2 FYNNEI.